Each of the 2 T cell receptor beta chains below was sequenced from the same sample in a study of blood T cell repertoires in COVID-19 (dated by TCRdb to about 2020). Library preparation used the immunoSEQ multiplex PCR assay. TCRdb took this table from immuneACCESS and kept in-frame rearrangements with V and J called. Such tables lack part of the clones; where checked against another copy, unresolved V genes explain under half of the gap, and the rest is unexplained. Here the sample has about 98,000 clones; approximately 82% occur a single time. 9.5% to 13% of the sample belongs to the ten largest clones. The sample comprised peripheral blood. The receptors stem from a man aged 65 to 85 with active or convalescent COVID-19.

This clone has a count of ten or more. The rearrangement uses TRBV30 and TRBJ1-6; D is unresolved. The V and J ends lost 2 bases and 8 bases respectively, with 16 bases between them. The germline V gene encodes CDR1 GTSNPN and CDR2 SVGIG (reference sequence). The CDR3 is 15 residues long. The CDR3 spells CAWSPESGSYSPLHF. The CDR3 coding sequence is TGTGCCTGGAGTCCCGAATCGGGGTCGTATTCACCCCTCCACTTT.

This sequence joins TRBV11-2 and TRBJ1-4, with unresolved D. V lost 5 bases, J lost 1 base, and 14 bases lay in between. The CDR3 totals 16 residues. Germline lookup yields CDR1 SGHAT and CDR2 FQNNGV. The CDR3 nucleotides read TGTGCCAGCAGCACATTCCCGTCAGGAACTAATGAAAAACTGTTTTTT. It specifies CASSTFPSGTNEKLFF. Complete variable domain (other parts from reference TRBV11-2 and TRBJ1-4): EAGVAQSPRYKIIEKRQSVAFWCNPISGHATLYWYQQILGQGPKLLIQFQNNGVVDDSQLPKDRFSAERLKGVDSTLKIQPAKLEDSAVYLCASSTFPSGTNEKLFFGSGTQLSVL.